This TCR beta chain stems from a study of TIL therapy for anti-PD-1-resistant metastatic lung cancer. Trimming at V came to 3 bases and at J to 5 bases, leaving 4 bases not matched to a gene. Germline V gene data show CDR1 as SEHNR and CDR2 as FQNEAQ (reference sequence). The CDR3 totals 15 residues. Regarding time point: pre-treatment sample, taken before nivolumab and TIL therapy. This was the immunoSEQ v3 assay. Assay: immunoSEQ multiplex PCR; the TCRdb copy retains only in-frame clones and omits some. The top ten hold roughly 5% of the sample, which has about 52,000 clones, 70% to 85% seen once. The material was blood, obtained at baseline. This TCR was sampled from a woman aged 30-79 years with non-small cell lung cancer. The rearrangement uses TRBV7-9 and TRBJ2-5; 12 bases are shared with TRBD1. The CDR3 protein is CASSLGTGGTETQYF. The CDR3 DNA follows: TGTGCCAGCAGCTTGGGGACAGGGGGCACCGAGACCCAGTACTTC.